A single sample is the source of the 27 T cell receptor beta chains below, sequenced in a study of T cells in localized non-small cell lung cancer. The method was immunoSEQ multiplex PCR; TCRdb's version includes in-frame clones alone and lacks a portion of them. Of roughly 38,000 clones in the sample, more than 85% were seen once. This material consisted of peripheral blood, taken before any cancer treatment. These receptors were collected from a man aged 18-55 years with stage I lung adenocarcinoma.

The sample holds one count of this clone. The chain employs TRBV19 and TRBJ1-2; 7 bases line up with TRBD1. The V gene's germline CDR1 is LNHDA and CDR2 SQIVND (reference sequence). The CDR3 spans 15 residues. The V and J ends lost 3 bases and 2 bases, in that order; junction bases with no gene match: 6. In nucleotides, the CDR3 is TGTGCCAGTAGTATTCGCGGCAGGGGGAACTATGGCTACACCTTC. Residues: CASSIRGRGNYGYTF.

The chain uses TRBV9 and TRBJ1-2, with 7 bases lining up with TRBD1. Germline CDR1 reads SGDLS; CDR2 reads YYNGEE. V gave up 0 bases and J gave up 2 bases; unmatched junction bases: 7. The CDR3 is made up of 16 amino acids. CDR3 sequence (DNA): TGTGCCAGCAGCGTAGAAACCCCGACAGGGAACTATGGCTACACCTTC. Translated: CASSVETPTGNYGYTF.

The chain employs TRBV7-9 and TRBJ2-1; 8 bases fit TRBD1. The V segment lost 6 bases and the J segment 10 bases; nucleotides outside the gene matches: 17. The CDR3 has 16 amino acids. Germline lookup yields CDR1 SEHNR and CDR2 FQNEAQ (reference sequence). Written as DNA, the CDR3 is TGTGCCAGCAGACGAACCGGGACAGGCCAAATCCCAGAGCAGTTCTTC. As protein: CASRRTGTGQIPEQFF.

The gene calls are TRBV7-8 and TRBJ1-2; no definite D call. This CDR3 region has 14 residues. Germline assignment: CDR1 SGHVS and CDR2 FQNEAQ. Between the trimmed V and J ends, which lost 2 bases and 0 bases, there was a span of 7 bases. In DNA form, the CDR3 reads TGTGCCAGCAGCTTATTAGAGGCTAACTATGGCTACACCTTC. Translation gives CASSLLEANYGYTF.

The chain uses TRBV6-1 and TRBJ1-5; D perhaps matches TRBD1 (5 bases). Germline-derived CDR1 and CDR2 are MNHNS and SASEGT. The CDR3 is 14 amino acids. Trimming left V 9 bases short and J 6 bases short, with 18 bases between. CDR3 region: CARRRGEGFQPQHF. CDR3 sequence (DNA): TGTGCCAGAAGACGGGGGGAGGGATTTCAGCCCCAGCATTTT.

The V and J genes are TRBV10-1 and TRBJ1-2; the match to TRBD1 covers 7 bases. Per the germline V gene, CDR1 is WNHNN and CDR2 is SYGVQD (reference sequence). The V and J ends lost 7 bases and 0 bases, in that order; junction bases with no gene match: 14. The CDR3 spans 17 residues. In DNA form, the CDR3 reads TGCGCCAGCACCGCAGGGGGTTATCGAGCTTCTAACTATGGCTACACCTTC. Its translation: CASTAGGYRASNYGYTF.

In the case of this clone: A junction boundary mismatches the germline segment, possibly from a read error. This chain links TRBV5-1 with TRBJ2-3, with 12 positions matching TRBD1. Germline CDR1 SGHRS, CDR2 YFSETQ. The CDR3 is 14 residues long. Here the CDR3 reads CASSEGTGGEGVAF. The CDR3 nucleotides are TGCGCCAGCAGCGAAGGGACAGGGGGCGAAGGAGTGGCTTTT.

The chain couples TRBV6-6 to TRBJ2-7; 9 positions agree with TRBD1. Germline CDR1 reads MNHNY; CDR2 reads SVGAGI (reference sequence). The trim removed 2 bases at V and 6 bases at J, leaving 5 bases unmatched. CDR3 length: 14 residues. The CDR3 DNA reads TGTGCCAGCAGTTACGGGGGGACAGGGACCGAGCAGTACTTC. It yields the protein CASSYGGTGTEQYF.

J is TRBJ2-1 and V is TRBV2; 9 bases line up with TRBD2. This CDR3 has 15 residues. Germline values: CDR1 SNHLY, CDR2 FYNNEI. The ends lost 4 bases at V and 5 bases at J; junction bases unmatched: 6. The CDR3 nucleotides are TGTGCCAGCAGTGGGGGACTAGCTCGGGACAATGAGCAGTTCTTC. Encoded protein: CASSGGLARDNEQFF.

The DNA for the CDR3 is TGTGCCAGCAGTGAGCTAGCGGGGACCACCGGGGAGCTGTTTTTT. Translating gives CASSELAGTTGELFF. The rearrangement joins TRBV6-4 to TRBJ2-2, with 9 bases identical to TRBD2. Germline CDR1 is MRHNA and CDR2 is SNTAGT. CDR3 size: 15 residues. The ends lost 3 bases at V and 4 bases at J; junction bases unmatched: 3.

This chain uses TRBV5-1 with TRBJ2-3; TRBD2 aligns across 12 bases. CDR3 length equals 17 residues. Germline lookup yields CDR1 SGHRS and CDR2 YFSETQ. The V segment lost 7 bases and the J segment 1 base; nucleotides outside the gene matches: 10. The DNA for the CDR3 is TGCGCCAGCCGACTCCCTAGCGGGGGGGTGGGCACAGATACGCAGTATTTT. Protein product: CASRLPSGGVGTDTQYF.

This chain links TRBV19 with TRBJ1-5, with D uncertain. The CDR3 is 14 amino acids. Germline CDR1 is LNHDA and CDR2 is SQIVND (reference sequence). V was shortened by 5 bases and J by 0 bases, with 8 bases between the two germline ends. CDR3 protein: CASSRTDSNQPQHF. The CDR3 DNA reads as TGTGCCAGTAGTCGGACGGATAGCAATCAGCCCCAGCATTTT.

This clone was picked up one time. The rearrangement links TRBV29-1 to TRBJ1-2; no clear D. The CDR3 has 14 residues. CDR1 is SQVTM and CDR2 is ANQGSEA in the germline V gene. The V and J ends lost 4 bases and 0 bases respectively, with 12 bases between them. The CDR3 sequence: CSVVLDGANYGYTF. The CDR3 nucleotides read TGCAGCGTTGTATTAGACGGAGCTAACTATGGCTACACCTTC.

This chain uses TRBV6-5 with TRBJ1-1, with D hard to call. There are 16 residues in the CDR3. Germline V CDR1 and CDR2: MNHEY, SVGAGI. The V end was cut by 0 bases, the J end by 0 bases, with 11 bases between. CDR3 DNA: TGTGCCAGCAGTTACTCGGCAGGACCGATGAACACTGAAGCTTTCTTT. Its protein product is CASSYSAGPMNTEAFF.

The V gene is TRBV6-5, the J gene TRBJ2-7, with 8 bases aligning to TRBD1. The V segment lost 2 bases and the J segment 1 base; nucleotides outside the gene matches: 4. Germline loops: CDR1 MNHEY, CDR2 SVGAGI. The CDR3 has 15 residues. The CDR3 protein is CASSYGQGASYEQYF. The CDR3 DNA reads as TGTGCCAGCAGTTACGGGCAGGGGGCTTCCTACGAGCAGTACTTC.

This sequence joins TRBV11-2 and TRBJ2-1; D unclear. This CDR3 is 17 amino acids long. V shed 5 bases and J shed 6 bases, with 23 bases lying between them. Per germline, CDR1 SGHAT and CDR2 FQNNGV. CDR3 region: CASSHLRASQVSNEQFF. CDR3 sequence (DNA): TGTGCCAGCAGCCACCTTAGGGCCTCCCAAGTCAGCAATGAGCAGTTCTTC.

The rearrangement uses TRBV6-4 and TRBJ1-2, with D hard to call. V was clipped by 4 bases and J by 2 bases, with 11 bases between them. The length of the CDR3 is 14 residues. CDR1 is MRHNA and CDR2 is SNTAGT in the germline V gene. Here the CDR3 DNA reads TGTGCCAGCAGTGCCTCGGTGGGAAACTATGGCTACACCTTC. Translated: CASSASVGNYGYTF.

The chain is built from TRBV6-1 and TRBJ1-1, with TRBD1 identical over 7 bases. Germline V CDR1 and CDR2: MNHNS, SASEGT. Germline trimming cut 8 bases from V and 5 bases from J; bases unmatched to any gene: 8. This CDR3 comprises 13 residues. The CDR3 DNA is TGTGCCAGCTCTCGGACAGGAGAGACTGAAGCTTTCTTT. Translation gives CASSRTGETEAFF.

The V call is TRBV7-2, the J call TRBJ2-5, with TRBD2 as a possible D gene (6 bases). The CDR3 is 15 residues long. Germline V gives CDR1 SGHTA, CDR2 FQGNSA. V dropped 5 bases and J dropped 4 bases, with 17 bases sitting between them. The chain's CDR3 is CASSPGGGRGETQYF. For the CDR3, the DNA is TGTGCCAGCAGCCCCGGGGGAGGCAGAGGAGAGACCCAGTACTTC.

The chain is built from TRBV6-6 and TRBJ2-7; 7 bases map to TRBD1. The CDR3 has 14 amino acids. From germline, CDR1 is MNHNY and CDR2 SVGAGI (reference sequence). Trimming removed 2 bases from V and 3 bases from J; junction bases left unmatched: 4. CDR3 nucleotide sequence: TGTGCCAGCAGTTACGAAGGGGGCGGCTACGAGCAGTACTTC. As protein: CASSYEGGGYEQYF.

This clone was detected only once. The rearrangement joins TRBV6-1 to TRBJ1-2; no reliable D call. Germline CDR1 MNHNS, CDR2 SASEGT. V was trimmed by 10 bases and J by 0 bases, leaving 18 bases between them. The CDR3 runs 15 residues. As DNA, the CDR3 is TGTGCCACTCCGATATGGACGGAAGCTAACTATGGCTACACCTTC. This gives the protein CATPIWTEANYGYTF.

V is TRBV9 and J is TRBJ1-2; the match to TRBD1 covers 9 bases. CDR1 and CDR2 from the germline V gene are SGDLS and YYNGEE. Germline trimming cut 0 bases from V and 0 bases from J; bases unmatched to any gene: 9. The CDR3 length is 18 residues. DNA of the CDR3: TGTGCCAGCAGCGTAGGAGCCGACAGGGGGGCATCTAACTATGGCTACACCTTC. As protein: CASSVGADRGASNYGYTF. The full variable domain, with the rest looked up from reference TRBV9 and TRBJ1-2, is DSGVTQTPKHLITATGQRVTLRCSPRSGDLSVYWYQQSLDQGLQFLIQYYNGEERAKGNILERFSAQQFPDLHSELNLSSLELGDSALYFCASSVGADRGASNYGYTFGSGTRLTVV.

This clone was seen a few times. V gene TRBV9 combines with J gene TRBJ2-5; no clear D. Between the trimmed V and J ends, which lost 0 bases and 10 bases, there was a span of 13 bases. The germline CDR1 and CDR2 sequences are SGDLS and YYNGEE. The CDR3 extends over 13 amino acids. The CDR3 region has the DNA TGTGCCAGCAGCGTAGAGACTTATGGGGACCAGTACTTC. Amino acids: CASSVETYGDQYF.

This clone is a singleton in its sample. This chain's CDR3 is CASRRRQLYGYTF. The CDR3 DNA reads TGTGCCAGCAGACGACGACAGCTCTATGGCTACACCTTC. V gene TRBV6-5 combines with J gene TRBJ1-2; D is perhaps TRBD1 (5 bases). Germline assignment: CDR1 MNHEY and CDR2 SVGAGI. The V end was cut by 6 bases, the J end by 4 bases, with 12 bases between. There are 13 residues in the CDR3.

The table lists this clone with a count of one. CDR3 DNA sequence: TGTGCCAGCAGCGACAGAAGGGGCGGAGGGTCTGGAAACACCATATATTTT. It encodes CASSDRRGGGSGNTIYF. The chain employs TRBV7-8 and TRBJ1-3; D may be TRBD1 (5 bases). This CDR3 is 17 amino acids long. Germline V gene lookup returns CDR1 SGHVS and CDR2 FQNEAQ. Trimming left V 5 bases short and J 1 base short, with 18 bases between.

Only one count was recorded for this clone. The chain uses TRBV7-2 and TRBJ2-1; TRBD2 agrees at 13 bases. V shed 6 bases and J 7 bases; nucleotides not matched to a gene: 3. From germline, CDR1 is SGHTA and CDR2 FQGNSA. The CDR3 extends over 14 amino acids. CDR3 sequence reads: CASRTSGGPNEQFF. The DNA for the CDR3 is TGTGCCAGCAGGACTAGCGGGGGGCCGAATGAGCAGTTCTTC.

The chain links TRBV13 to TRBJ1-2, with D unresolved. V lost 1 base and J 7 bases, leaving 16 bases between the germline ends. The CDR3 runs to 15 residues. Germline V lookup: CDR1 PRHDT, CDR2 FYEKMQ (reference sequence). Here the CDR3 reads CASSLVGRSGGGYTF. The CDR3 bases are TGTGCCAGCAGCTTAGTGGGCAGGTCAGGTGGTGGCTACACCTTC. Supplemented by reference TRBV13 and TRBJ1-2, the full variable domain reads AAGVIQSPRHLIKEKRETATLKCYPIPRHDTVYWYQQGPGQDPQFLISFYEKMQSDKGSIPDRFSAQQFSDYHSELNMSSLELGDSALYFCASSLVGRSGGGYTFGSGTRLTVV.